This T cell receptor (beta chain) came from a study of OX40 agonist ivuxolimab in advanced cancers. Overall study: Those treated in dose escalation had hepatocellular carcinoma, melanoma, renal cell cancer or head and neck cancer.

CDR1 MNHEY and CDR2 SMNVEV come from the germline V gene (reference sequence). The CDR3 covers 17 residues. Losses at the gene ends were 6 bases for V and 0 bases for J; bases not matched to a gene: 10. Generated by immunoSEQ multiplex PCR, the TCRdb table keeps only in-frame clones and is missing some. The top ten clones hold approximately 19% of a sample with about 27,000 clones, about 90% of them seen once. This sequence joins TRBV27 and TRBJ2-3; 9 bases map to TRBD2. This sequence was found in an adult with an advanced solid tumor such as melanoma, head and neck, liver or kidney cancer. Sequencing was performed on CD4+ or CD8+ T cells sorted from blood, taken in a trial of the OX40 agonist ivuxolimab. CDR3 nucleotide sequence: TGTGCCAGCAGGCCCCTCGCGGGGGGGGTTAGCACAGATACGCAGTATTTT. Encoded protein: CASRPLAGGVSTDTQYF.